This TCR beta chain was profiled in a study of tumor-infiltrating lymphocytes in primary liver carcinoma. Overall study: The tumors, T1-T3 N0M0 lesions, were roughly 4.2 to 10 cm across.

From unsorted bulk tissue weighing about 20-32 mg, DNA and RNA were co-extracted. There were only treatment-naive patients, all with chronic HBV infection. Production of TCR beta cDNA used roughly 500 ng total RNA together with a constant-region primer. ARM-PCR, slightly modified, supplied the TCR beta libraries through three nested multiplex PCR rounds. TRBV1-TRBV30 forward primers paired with a C-beta reverse primer drove the first two PCR rounds, about 9 cycles each. TCRdb re-analysed the multiplex PCR reads in MiXCR, keeping a single row per CDR3 protein. The sample contains about 120,000 distinct CDR3 sequences, 55% to 65% of which appear only once. This CDR3 comprises 13 residues. CDR1 and CDR2 (germline): MDHEN, SYDVKM. Trimming shortened V by 2 bases and J by 10 bases, and 14 bases separated the two germline ends. As concerns this clonotype: What it binds is unknown.

Findings and caveats of the study: Detection in all five tumor regions applied to only about 8-25% of top clones.

This clonotype was obtained from a woman aged 55-70 years with primary liver carcinoma and hepatitis B virus infection. The specimen sequenced was liver tumor tissue from sampling region 1. Subset defined: tumor region T1, superior pole. V usage is TRBV28 and J usage is TRBJ1-1; D remains unclear. The CDR3 loop is CASSLPETQGAFF. The CDR3, as DNA: TGTGCCAGCAGTTTACCCGAGACCCAAGGAGCTTTCTTT.